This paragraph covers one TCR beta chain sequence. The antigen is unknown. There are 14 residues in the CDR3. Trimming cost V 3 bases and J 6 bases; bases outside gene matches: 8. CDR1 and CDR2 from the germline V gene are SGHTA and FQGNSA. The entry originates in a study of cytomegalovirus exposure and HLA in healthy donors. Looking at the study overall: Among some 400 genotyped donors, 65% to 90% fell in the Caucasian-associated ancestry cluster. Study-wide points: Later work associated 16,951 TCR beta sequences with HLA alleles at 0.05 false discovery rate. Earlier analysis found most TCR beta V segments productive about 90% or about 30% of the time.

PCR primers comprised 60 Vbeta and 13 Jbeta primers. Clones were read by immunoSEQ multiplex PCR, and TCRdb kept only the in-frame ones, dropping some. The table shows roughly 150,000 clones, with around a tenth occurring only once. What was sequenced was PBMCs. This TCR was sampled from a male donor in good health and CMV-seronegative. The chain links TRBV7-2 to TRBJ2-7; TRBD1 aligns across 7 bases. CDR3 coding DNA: TGTGCCAGCAGCTTTGGACAGGTCCCTCTCGAGCAGTACTTC. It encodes CASSFGQVPLEQYF.